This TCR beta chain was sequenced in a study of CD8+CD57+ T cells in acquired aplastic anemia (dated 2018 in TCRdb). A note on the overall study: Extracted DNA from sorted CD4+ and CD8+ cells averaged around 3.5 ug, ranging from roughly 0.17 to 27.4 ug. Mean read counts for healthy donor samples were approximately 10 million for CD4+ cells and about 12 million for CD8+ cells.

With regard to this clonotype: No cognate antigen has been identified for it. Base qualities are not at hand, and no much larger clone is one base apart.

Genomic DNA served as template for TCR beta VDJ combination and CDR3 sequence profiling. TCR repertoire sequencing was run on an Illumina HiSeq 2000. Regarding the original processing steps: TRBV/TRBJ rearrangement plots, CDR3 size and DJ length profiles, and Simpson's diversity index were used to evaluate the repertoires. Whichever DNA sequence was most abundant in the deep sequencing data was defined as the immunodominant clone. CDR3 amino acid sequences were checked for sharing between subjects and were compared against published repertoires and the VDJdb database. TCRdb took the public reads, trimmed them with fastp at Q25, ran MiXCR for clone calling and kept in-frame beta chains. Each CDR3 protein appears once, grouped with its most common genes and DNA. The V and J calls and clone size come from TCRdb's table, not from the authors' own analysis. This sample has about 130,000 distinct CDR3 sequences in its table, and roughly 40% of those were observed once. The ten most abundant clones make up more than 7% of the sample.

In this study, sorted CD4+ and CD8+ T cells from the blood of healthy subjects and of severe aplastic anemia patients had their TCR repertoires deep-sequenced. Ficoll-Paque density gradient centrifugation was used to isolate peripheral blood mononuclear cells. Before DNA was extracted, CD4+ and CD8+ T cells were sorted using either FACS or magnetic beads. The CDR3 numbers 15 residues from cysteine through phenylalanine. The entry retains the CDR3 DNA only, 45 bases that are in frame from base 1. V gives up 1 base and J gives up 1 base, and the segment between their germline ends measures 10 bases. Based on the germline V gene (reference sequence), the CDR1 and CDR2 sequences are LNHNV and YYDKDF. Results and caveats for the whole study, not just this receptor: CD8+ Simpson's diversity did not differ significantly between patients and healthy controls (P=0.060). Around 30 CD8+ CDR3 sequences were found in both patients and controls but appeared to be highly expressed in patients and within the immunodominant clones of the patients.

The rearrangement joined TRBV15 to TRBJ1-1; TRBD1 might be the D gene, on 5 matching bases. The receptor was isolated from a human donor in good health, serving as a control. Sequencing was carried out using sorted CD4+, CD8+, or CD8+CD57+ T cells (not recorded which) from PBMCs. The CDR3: CATSRGGRGNTEAFF. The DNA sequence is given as TGTGCCACCAGCAGAGGCGGAAGGGGGAACACTGAAGCTTTCTTT.